This TCR beta chain appears in the sequencing data of a study of T-cell memory formation after mild COVID-19. CDR3 length equals 15 residues. Losses at the gene ends were 2 bases for V and 2 bases for J; bases not matched to a gene: 6. CDR1 is SGHNT, CDR2 YYREEE, per germline (reference sequence). This clonotype was detected ten times or more. Its cognate antigen is unknown. From 5'RACE with constant-segment primers came TCR alpha and TCR beta cDNA libraries that carried sample barcodes and UMIs. TCRdb called the 5' RACE reads again in MiXCR, with one record for every CDR3 protein. This table holds 350,000 to 400,000 distinct CDR3 sequences, 13% to 15% found once. Study results and limitations: Nothing showed for sure that second-wave clones peaking on day 37 were SARS-CoV-2 specific. Among clones contracting day 15 to 85, CD4/CD8 was balanced, whereas later expanders leaned CD4+. Mainly CM and EM harbored the contracting CD4+ clones; mainly EMRA harbored the CD8+ ones.

Sequences were obtained from PBMCs or a T cell subset sorted from them (not recorded which). The origin of this receptor is a man aged 18 to 29 who had mild COVID-19 (a few samples of this study predate the infection). Cell type and time point are not known. The V gene is TRBV5-4, the J gene TRBJ2-5; 7 positions agree with TRBD2. CDR3 amino acids: CASSLVGGGQETQYF. The CDR3 region has the DNA TGTGCCAGCAGCTTAGTTGGCGGGGGTCAAGAGACCCAGTACTTC. Using reference TRBV5-4 and TRBJ2-5 for the parts outside the CDR3, the full variable domain is ETGVTQSPTHLIKTRGQQVTLRCSSQSGHNTVSWYQQALGQGPQFIFQYYREEENGRGNFPPRFSGLQFPNYSSELNVNALELDDSALYLCASSLVGGGQETQYFGPGTRLLVL.